The source of this TCR beta chain is a study of blood T cell repertoires in COVID-19. The overall study: Spain, Italy and the United States supplied samples that represented acute and convalescent COVID-19.

Notes on this clone: One end of the junction is discordant with germline, which a read error may explain.

This CDR3 has 15 residues. CDR1 SGHTA and CDR2 FQGNSA come from the germline V gene. Assay: immunoSEQ multiplex PCR; the TCRdb copy retains only in-frame clones and omits some. The sample gives about 210,000 clones, approximately 81% of which show up once; around 9% is in the top ten. The J gene is TRBJ2-5, the V gene TRBV7-2, with D unresolved. Sequencing was performed on PBMCs or T cells enriched from blood (not recorded which). This receptor was identified in a woman aged 45-65 years with acute COVID-19. DNA of the CDR3: TGTGCCAGCAGCCTCGGGTACAATAGTAAAGAGGCCCAGTACTTC. It translates to CASSLGYNSKEAQYF.